This T cell receptor (beta chain) derives from a study of early T cells in non-severe SARS-CoV-2 infection (TCRdb year 2021). Looking at the study overall: Because TCR sequencing relied on bulk RNA taken from unsorted whole blood, pairing of alpha and beta chains was not possible.

This clonotype was detected only a few times. The antigen it recognizes is unknown. No clone much larger than this one lies a single base away; base qualities are absent. V is reduced by 2 bases and J by 3 bases, leaving a spacing of 11 bases between them. As encoded in the germline V gene, CDR1 is SGHAT while CDR2 is FQNNGV. There are 14 amino acids in the CDR3, from cysteine to phenylalanine inclusive. Only CDR3 DNA is held: 42 bases, read in frame from base 1. The paper as a whole reports these results and caveats: Matching against VDJdb was skewed toward anti-spike CD8 responses, likely underestimated virus-specific expansions, and missed private and CD4 specificities.

Set within a cohort of healthcare workers in London, UK, this nested case-control study involved weekly PCR testing of nasopharyngeal swabs along with blood sampling. Healthcare workers were enrolled in the week of the UK lockdown, from 23 to 31 March 2020, and were followed every week for up to roughly 15 weeks. The library was obtained by 5' RACE. Sequencing used a NextSeq 500. To correct for sequencing error and PCR bias, the TCR library protocol tagged individual cDNA molecules with unique molecular identifiers. Sequencing covered both TCR alpha and beta chains, and within each sample the abundances of alpha and beta sequences were tightly co-correlated. The source study handled its data this way. Decombinator V4 was used to annotate TCR sequences for V gene, J gene and CDR3. Expanded TCRs were defined as changing significantly between any two time points under a Poisson model with p below 0.0001. Abundances of TCRs were expressed as counts per million after normalisation to the total number of TCRs sequenced in each sample. MAIT TCRs were defined by TRAV1-2 paired with TRAJ12, TRAJ20 or TRAJ33, and iNKT TCRs by TRAV10 paired with TRAJ18. VDJdb, accessed 1 November 2021, was searched for CMV, EBV and SARS-CoV-2 annotated TCRs, excluding TCRs annotated for multiple antigens. TCRdb reworked the public reads: Q25 trimming with fastp, MiXCR clone assembly, productive beta chains retained. Each CDR3 protein gets just one entry, which takes the most common genes and DNA from the rows behind it. These V and J calls derive from TCRdb rather than the authors' analysis. For this sample there are roughly 120,000 distinct CDR3 sequences; just under 15% appear just once. The ten top clones hold around a fifth of the sample.

The source of this sequence is an adult who was a healthcare worker with PCR-confirmed SARS-CoV-2 infection or an uninfected control (not recorded which). In this chain, TRBV11-2 is recombined with TRBJ2-7, with a weak D call of TRBD1 (5 bases match). The sample was whole blood. DNA sequence: TGTGCCAGCAGCTTACTGCCAGGGCGCTACGAGCAGTACTTC. This codes for CASSLLPGRYEQYF.